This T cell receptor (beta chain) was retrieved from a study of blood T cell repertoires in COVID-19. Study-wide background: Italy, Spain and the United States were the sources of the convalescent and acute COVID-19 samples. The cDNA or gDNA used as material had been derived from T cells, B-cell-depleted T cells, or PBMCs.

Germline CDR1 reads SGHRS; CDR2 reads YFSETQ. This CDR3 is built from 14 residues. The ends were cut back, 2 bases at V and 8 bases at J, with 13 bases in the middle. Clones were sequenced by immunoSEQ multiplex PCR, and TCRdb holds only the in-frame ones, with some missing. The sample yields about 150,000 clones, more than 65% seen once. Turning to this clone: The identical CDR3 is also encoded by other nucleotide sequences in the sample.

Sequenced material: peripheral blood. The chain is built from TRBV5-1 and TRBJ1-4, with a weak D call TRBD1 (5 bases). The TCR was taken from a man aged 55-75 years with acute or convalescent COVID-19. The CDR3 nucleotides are TGCGCCAGCAGCTTTGGGCAGGGTGCCGAAAAACTGTTTTTT. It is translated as CASSFGQGAEKLFF.